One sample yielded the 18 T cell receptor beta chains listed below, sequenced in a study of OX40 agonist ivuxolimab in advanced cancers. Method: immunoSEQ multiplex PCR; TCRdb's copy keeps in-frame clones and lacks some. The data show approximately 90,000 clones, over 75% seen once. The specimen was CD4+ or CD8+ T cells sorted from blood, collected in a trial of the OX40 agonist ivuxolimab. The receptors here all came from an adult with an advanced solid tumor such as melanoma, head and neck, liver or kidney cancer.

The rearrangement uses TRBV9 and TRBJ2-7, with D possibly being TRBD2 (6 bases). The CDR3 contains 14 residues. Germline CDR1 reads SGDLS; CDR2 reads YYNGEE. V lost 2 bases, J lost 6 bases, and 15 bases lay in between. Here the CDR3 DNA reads TGTGCCAGCAGCGTCGGTCTAGCGAGTAGCGAGCAGTACTTC. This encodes CASSVGLASSEQYF.

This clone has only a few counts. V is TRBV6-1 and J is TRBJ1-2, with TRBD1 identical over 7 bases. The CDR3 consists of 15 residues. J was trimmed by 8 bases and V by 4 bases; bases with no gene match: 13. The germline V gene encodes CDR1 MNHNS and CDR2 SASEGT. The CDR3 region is CASSVGQSTKDGYTF. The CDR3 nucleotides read TGTGCCAGCAGTGTGGGACAGTCGACCAAGGACGGCTACACCTTC.

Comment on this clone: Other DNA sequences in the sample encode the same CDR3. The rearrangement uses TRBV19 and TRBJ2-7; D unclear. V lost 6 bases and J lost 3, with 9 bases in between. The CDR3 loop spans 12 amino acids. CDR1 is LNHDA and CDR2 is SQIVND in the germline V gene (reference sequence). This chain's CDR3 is CASSAPSYEQYF. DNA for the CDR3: TGTGCCAGTAGCGCCCCAAGCTACGAGCAGTACTTC.

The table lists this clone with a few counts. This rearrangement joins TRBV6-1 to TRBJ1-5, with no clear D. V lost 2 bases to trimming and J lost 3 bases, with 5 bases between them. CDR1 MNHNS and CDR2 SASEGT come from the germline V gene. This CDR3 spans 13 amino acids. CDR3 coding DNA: TGTGCCAGCAGTGAACAGGTCAATCAGCCCCAGCATTTT. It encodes CASSEQVNQPQHF.

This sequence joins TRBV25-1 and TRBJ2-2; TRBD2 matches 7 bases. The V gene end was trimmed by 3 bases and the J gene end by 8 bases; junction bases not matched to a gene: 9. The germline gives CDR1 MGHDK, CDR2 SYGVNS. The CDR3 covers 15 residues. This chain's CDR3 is CASSDRAGSLGELFF. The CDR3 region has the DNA TGTGCCAGCAGTGACCGAGCGGGATCTTTAGGGGAGCTGTTTTTT.

CDR3 residues: CASSTSSTNEKLFF. The CDR3 coding sequence is TGCGCCAGCAGCACCAGCTCAACTAATGAAAAACTGTTTTTT. This sequence joins TRBV5-1 and TRBJ1-4; D not certain. Trimming left V 4 bases short and J 0 bases short, with 7 bases between. The CDR3 is made up of 14 amino acids. Germline CDR1 reads SGHRS; CDR2 reads YFSETQ.

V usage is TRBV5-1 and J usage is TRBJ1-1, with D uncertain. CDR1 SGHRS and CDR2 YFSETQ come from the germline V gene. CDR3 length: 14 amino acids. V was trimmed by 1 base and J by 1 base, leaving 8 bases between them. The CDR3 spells CASSLSAGNTEAFF. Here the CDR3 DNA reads TGCGCCAGCAGCTTGAGTGCAGGGAACACTGAAGCTTTCTTT. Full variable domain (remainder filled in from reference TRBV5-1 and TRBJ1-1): KAGVTQTPRYLIKTRGQQVTLSCSPISGHRSVSWYQQTPGQGLQFLFEYFSETQRNKGNFPGRFSGRQFSNSRSEMNVSTLELGDSALYLCASSLSAGNTEAFFGQGTRLTVV.

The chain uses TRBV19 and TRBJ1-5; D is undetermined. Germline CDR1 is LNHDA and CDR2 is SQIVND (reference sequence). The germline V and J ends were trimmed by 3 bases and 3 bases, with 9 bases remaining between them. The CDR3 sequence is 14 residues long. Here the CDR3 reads CASSMGGNNQPQHF. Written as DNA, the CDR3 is TGTGCCAGTAGTATGGGAGGGAACAATCAGCCCCAGCATTTT.

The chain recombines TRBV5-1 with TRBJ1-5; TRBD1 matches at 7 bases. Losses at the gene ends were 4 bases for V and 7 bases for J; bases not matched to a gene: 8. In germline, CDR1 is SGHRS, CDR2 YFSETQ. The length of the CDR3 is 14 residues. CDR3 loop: CASSLGTAGQPQHF. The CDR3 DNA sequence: TGCGCCAGCAGCCTTGGGACAGCGGGCCAGCCCCAGCATTTT.

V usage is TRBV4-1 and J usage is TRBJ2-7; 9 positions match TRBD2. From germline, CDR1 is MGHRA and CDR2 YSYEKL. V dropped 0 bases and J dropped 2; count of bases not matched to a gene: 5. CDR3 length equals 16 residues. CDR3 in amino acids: CASSQDSTSGTYEQYF. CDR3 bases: TGCGCCAGCAGCCAAGATTCGACTAGCGGAACCTACGAGCAGTACTTC.

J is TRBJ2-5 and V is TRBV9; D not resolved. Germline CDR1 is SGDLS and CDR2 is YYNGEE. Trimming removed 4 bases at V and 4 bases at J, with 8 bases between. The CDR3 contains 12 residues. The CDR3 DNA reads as TGTGCCAGCAGCCTGGACCTAGAGACCCAGTACTTC. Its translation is CASSLDLETQYF.

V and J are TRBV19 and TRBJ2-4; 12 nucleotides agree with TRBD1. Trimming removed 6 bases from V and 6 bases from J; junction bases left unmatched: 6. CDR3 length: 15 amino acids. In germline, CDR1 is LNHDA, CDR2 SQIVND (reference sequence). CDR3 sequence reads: CASSGTGGAGNIQYF. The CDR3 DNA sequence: TGTGCCAGTAGCGGGACAGGGGGCGCCGGAAACATTCAGTACTTC.

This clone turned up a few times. The DNA for the CDR3 is TGCGCCAGCAGCCAAGATGAGAGCGGTACTAGCACAGATACGCAGTATTTT. Its translation: CASSQDESGTSTDTQYF. The chain employs TRBV4-1 and TRBJ2-3; weak D call: TRBD2 (5 bases). Trimming left V 0 bases short and J 0 bases short, with 13 bases between. The CDR3 is 17 amino acids. Germline CDR1 and CDR2: MGHRA and YSYEKL.

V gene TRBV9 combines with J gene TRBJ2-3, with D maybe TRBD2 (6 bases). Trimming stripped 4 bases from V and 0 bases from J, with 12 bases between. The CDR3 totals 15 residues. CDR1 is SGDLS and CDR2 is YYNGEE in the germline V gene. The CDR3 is CASSRSGSSTDTQYF. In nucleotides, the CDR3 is TGTGCCAGCAGCCGGAGCGGGTCTAGCACAGATACGCAGTATTTT.

The CDR3 DNA follows: TGTGCCAGTAGTCTTGGACTAGCGGGAGAGTCGCTCTCCTACGAGCAGTACTTC. It specifies CASSLGLAGESLSYEQYF. V is TRBV19 and J is TRBJ2-7, with 13 bases aligning to TRBD2. The trim removed 5 bases at V and 0 bases at J, leaving 10 bases unmatched. The CDR3 loop spans 18 amino acids. Germline V gene sequence: CDR1 LNHDA, CDR2 SQIVND (reference sequence).

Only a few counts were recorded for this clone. CDR3 residues: CASRPTVHQPQHF. CDR3 coding DNA: TGTGCCAGCAGGCCGACAGTCCATCAGCCCCAGCATTTT. V gene TRBV6-5 combines with J gene TRBJ1-5; D might be TRBD1 (5 bases). The CDR3 is made up of 13 amino acids. Germline CDR1 reads MNHEY; CDR2 reads SVGAGI. The V end was cut by 6 bases, the J end by 5 bases, with 11 bases between.

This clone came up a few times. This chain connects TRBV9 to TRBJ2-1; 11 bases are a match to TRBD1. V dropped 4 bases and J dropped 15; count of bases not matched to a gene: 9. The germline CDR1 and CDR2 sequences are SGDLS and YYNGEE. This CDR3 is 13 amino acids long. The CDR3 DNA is TGTGCCAGCAGCCTCGGACAGGGGGCCTCGCCGTTCTTC. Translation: CASSLGQGASPFF.

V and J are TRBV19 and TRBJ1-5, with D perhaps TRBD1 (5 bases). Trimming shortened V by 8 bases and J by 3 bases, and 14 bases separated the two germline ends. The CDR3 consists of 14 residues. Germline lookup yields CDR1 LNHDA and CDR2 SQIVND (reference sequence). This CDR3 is CASSLQDNNQPQHF. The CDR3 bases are TGTGCCAGTTCATTACAGGATAACAATCAGCCCCAGCATTTT.